The T cell receptor (beta chain) described here comes from a study of blood T cell repertoires in COVID-19. Clones were sequenced by immunoSEQ multiplex PCR, and TCRdb holds only the in-frame ones, with some missing. The sample shows around 500,000 clones, approximately 91% of them seen only once. The CDR3 spans 15 residues. Trimming removed 5 bases at V and 5 bases at J, with 18 bases between. CDR1 is LGHDT, CDR2 YNNKEL, per germline (reference sequence). Donors of Cohort 3 who recovered were those that had two negative PCRs, clearance, or symptom resolution. This TCR came from an older woman who had recovered from COVID-19. Sequencing was performed on PBMCs or T cells enriched from blood (not recorded which). The chain employs TRBV3-1 (or the pseudogene TRBV3-2) and TRBJ1-1; D is possibly TRBD1 (5 bases). CDR3: CASSERQSLYTEAFF. The CDR3 region has the DNA TGTGCCAGCAGCGAAAGACAGAGTTTGTATACTGAAGCTTTCTTT.